This T cell receptor beta chain was identified in a study of CD8 T cells in ankylosing spondylitis. TCRdb processed the 5' RACE reads anew with MiXCR; each CDR3 protein has one entry. This table has roughly 64,000 distinct CDR3 sequences, approximately 5.7% appearing once. Notes on the study in general: Characteristic of ankylosing spondylitis blood, it appeared, was a TCR beta motif comprising roughly eight highly homologous variants. Clones linked with disease were CD8+ and fairly uncommon in the peripheral blood.

Germline V gene sequence: CDR1 DFQATT, CDR2 SNEGSKA (reference sequence). CDR3 length: 15 residues. V lost 0 bases and J 3 bases, leaving 15 bases between the germline ends. Ten or more counts support this clonotype. The antigen is undetermined. V gene TRBV20-1 combines with J gene TRBJ2-7; possibly TRBD1 for D (6 bases). This clonotype was sampled from a male donor with ankylosing spondylitis. Sequencing was carried out using synovial fluid, either unsorted or a sorted T cell fraction (not recorded which). CDR3 sequence: CSARDGGGQVYEQYF. CDR3 coding DNA: TGCAGTGCTAGAGACGGTGGGGGACAAGTCTACGAGCAGTACTTC.